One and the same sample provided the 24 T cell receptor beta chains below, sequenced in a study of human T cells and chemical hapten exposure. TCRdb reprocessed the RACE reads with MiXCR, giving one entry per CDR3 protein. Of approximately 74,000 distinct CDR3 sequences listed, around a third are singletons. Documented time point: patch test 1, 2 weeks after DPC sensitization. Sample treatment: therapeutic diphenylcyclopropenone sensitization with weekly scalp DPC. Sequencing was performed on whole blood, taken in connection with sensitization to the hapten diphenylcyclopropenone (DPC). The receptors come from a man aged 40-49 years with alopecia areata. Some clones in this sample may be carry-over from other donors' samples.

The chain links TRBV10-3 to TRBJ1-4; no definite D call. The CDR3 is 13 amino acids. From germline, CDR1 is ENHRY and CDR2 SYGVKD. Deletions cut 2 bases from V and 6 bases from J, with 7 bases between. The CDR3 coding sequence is TGTGCCATCAGTGAGAGGGCCGATGAAAAACTGTTTTTT. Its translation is CAISERADEKLFF.

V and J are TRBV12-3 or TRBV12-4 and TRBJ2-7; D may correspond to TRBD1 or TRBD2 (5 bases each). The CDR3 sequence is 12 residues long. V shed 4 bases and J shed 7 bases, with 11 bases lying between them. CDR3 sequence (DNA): TGTGCCAGCAGTTCGGGACCTCTTGAGCAGTACTTC. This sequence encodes CASSSGPLEQYF.

The CDR3: CASSFADTQYF. In DNA, the CDR3 is TGTGCCAGCAGTTTTGCAGATACGCAGTATTTT. This chain connects TRBV27 to TRBJ2-3; D call uncertain. Deletions cut 3 bases from V and 4 bases from J, with 2 bases between. The CDR3 is 11 amino acids. Germline V lookup: CDR1 MNHEY, CDR2 SMNVEV (reference sequence).

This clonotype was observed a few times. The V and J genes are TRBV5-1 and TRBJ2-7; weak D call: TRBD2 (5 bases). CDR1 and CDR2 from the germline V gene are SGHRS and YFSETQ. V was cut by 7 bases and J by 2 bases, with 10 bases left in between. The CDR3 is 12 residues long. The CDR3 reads CASGLSAYEQYF. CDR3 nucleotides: TGCGCCAGCGGACTGTCCGCCTACGAGCAGTACTTC.

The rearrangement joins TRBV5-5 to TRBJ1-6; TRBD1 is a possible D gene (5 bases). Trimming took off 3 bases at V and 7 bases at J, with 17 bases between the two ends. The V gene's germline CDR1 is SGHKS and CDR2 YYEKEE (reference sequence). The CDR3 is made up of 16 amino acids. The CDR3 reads CASSSQLTVPNSPLHF. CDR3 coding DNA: TGTGCCAGCAGCTCGCAGCTGACAGTTCCGAATTCACCCCTCCACTTT.

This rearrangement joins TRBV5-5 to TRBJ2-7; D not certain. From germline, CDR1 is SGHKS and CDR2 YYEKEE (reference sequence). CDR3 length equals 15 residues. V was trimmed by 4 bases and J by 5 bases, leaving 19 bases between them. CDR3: CASSPNPHDRDEQYF. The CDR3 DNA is TGTGCCAGCAGCCCGAACCCGCATGATAGAGACGAGCAGTACTTC.

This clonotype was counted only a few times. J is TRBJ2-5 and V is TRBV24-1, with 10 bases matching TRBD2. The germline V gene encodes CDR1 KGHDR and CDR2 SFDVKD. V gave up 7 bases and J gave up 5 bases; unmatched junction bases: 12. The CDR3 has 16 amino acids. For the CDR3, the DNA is TGTGCCACCAGCAAGACTAGCGGGTCCCTTGGGGAGACCCAGTACTTC. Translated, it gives CATSKTSGSLGETQYF.

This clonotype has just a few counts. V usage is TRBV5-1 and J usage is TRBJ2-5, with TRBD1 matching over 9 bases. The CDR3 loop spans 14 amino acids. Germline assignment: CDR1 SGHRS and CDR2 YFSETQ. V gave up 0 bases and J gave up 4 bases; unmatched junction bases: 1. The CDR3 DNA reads TGCGCCAGCAGCTTGGAGGGACAGGGAGAGACCCAGTACTTC. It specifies CASSLEGQGETQYF.

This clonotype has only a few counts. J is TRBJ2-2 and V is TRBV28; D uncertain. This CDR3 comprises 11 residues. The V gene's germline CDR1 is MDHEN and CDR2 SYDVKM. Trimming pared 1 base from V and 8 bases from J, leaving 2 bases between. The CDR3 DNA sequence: TGTGCCAGCAGTTTATATGGGGAGCTGTTTTTT. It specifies CASSLYGELFF.

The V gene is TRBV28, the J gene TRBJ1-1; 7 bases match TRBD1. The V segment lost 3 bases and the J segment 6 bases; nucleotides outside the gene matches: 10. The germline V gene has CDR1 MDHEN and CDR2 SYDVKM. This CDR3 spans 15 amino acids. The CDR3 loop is CASSFSRGLGAEAFF. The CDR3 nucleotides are TGTGCCAGCAGTTTTTCTAGGGGGCTGGGGGCTGAAGCTTTCTTT.

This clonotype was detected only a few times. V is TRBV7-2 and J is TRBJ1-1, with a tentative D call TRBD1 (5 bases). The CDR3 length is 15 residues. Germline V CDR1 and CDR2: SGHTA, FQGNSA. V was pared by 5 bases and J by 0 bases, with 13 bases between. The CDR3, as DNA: TGTGCCAGCAGCGGAACGACAGCTTTGAACACTGAAGCTTTCTTT. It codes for CASSGTTALNTEAFF.

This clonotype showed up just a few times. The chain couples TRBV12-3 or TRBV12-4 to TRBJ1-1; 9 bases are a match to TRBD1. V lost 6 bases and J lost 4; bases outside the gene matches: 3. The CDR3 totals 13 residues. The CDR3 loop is CASSYRGLTEAFF. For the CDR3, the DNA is TGTGCCAGCAGCTACAGGGGGCTCACTGAAGCTTTCTTT.

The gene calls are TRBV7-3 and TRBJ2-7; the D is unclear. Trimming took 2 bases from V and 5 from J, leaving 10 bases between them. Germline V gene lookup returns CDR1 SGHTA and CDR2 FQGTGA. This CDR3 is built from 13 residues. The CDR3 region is CASSLGVSHEQYF. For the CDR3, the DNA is TGTGCCAGCAGCTTAGGAGTTTCCCACGAGCAGTACTTC.

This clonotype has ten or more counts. In DNA, the CDR3 is TGCAGCGTTGAGGGGCCCCCATCCTACAATGAGCAGTTCTTC. Translated: CSVEGPPSYNEQFF. This chain joins TRBV29-1 and TRBJ2-1; maybe TRBD1 (5 bases). Germline-derived CDR1 and CDR2 are SQVTM and ANQGSEA. The V end was cut by 3 bases, the J end by 1 base, with 10 bases between. The CDR3 is made up of 14 amino acids.

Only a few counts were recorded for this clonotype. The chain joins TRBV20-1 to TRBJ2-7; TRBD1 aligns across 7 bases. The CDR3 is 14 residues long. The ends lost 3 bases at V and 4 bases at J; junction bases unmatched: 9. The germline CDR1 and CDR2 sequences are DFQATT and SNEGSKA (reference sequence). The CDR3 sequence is CSASLPTGAYEQYF. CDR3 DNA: TGCAGTGCTAGCCTCCCCACAGGGGCTTACGAGCAGTACTTC.

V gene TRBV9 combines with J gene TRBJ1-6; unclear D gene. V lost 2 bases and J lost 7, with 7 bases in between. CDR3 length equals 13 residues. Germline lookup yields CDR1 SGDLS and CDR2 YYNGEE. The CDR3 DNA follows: TGTGCCAGCAGCGTGGCAGACAATTCACCCCTCCACTTT. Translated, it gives CASSVADNSPLHF. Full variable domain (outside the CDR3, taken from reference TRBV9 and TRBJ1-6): DSGVTQTPKHLITATGQRVTLRCSPRSGDLSVYWYQQSLDQGLQFLIQYYNGEERAKGNILERFSAQQFPDLHSELNLSSLELGDSALYFCASSVADNSPLHFGNGTRLTVT.

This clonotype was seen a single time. The CDR3 reads CASSLLRTRLNTEAFF. The CDR3 DNA is TGTGCCAGCAGCTTGTTACGAACCAGGCTGAACACTGAAGCTTTCTTT. The chain is built from TRBV5-6 and TRBJ1-1; D unclear. V lost 1 base, J lost 0 bases, and 13 bases lay in between. Germline assignment: CDR1 SGHDT and CDR2 YYEEEE. CDR3 length: 16 amino acids.

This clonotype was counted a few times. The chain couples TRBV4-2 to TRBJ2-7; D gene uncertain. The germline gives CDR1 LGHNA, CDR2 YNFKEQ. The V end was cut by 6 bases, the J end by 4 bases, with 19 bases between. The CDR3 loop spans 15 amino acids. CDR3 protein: CASSPTRDFIYEQYF. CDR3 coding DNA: TGTGCCAGCAGTCCGACCCGAGACTTTATTTACGAGCAGTACTTC.

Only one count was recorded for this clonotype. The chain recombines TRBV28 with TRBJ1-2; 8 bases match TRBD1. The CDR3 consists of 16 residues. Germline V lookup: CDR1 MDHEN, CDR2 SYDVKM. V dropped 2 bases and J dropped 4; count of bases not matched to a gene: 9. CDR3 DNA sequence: TGTGCCAGCAGTTTACTCCAACAGGGGGGCGCCTATGGCTACACCTTC. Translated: CASSLLQQGGAYGYTF.

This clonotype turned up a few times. CDR3 sequence reads: CSVGLADKNIQYF. DNA for the CDR3: TGCAGCGTGGGACTAGCTGACAAAAACATTCAGTACTTC. The V gene is TRBV29-1, the J gene TRBJ2-4, with 9 bases that match TRBD2. J lost 3 bases, V lost 6 bases, and 3 bases had no gene match. Germline-derived CDR1 and CDR2 are SQVTM and ANQGSEA. This CDR3 contains 13 residues.

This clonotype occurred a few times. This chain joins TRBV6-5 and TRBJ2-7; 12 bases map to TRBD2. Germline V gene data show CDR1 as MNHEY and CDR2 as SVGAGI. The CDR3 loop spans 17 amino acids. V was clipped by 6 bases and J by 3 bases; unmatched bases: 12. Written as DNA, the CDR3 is TGTGCCAGCAGCCAAGCCACCTTGACTAGCGGGAGCTACGAGCAGTACTTC. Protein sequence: CASSQATLTSGSYEQYF.

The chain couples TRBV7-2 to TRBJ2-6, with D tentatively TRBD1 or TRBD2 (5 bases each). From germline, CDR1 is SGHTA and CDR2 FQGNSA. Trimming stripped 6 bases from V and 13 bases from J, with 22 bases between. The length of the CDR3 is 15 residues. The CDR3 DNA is TGTGCCAGCAGACCCCCCCGGGACCCATCGTGGGTCCTGACTTTC. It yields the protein CASRPPRDPSWVLTF.

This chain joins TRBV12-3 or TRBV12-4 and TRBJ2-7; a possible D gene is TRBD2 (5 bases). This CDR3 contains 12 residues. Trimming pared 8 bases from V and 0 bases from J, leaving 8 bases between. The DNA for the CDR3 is TGTGCCAGCGCCACTAGCTCCTACGAGCAGTACTTC. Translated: CASATSSYEQYF.

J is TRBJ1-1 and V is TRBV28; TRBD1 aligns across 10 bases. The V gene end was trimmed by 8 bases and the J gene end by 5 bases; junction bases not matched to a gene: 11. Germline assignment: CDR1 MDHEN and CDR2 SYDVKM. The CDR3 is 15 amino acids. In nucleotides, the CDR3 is TGTGCCAGCCTCCCCTCTCGGGACAGGGGAACTGAAGCTTTCTTT. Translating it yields CASLPSRDRGTEAFF.